A selection of T cell receptor beta chains follows, all from one sample in a study of T cell responses to AZD1222 COVID-19 vaccine. Measured with immunoSEQ multiplex PCR; TCRdb has only the in-frame clones, and not every one. Of 85,000 to 90,000 clones in the sample, roughly 87% were seen once. The sample was peripheral blood, taken on day 0 of AZD1222 vaccination. Every receptor here comes from an adult in good health. The CDR3 runs from the conserved cysteine through the conserved F or W. Each record gives: J gene, V gene, clone size, D gene, CDR3 protein. D genes are given only for firm matches. Rows give clone size only sometimes, using once, few, many, or a class for an expanded clone.

j_call: TRBJ1-1; v_call: TRBV30; clone_size: once; d_call: TRBD1; cdr3_aa: CAWSKGAGTEAFF
j_call: TRBJ2-7; v_call: TRBV9; clone_size: -; d_call: TRBD2; cdr3_aa: CASSGGEEGLVGEQYF
j_call: TRBJ1-1; v_call: TRBV19; clone_size: -; d_call: -; cdr3_aa: CASRWDNTEAFF
j_call: TRBJ1-5; v_call: TRBV28; clone_size: once; d_call: -; cdr3_aa: CASRQDGNQPQHF
j_call: TRBJ2-3; v_call: TRBV24-1; clone_size: -; d_call: -; cdr3_aa: CATSDWGQGSLTDTQYF
j_call: TRBJ2-7; v_call: TRBV27; clone_size: -; d_call: -; cdr3_aa: CASSPAASESYEQYF
j_call: TRBJ1-1; v_call: TRBV12-3/TRBV12-4; clone_size: -; d_call: -; cdr3_aa: CASSLGRGREAFF
j_call: TRBJ1-4; v_call: TRBV6-2/TRBV6-3; clone_size: -; d_call: -; cdr3_aa: CASSYSNPGRSTNEKLFF
j_call: TRBJ2-1; v_call: TRBV3-1/TRBV3-2; clone_size: -; d_call: TRBD2; cdr3_aa: CASSQDRPSGRIHAEQFF
j_call: TRBJ2-1; v_call: TRBV5-1; clone_size: -; d_call: TRBD2; cdr3_aa: CASSLLQAGVSYNEQFF
j_call: TRBJ2-7; v_call: TRBV7-2; clone_size: -; d_call: -; cdr3_aa: CASNGEARDEQYF
j_call: TRBJ1-2; v_call: TRBV21-1; clone_size: -; d_call: -; cdr3_aa: CARVPRGPIWYGYTF
j_call: TRBJ2-3; v_call: TRBV18; clone_size: -; d_call: TRBD2; cdr3_aa: CASSLTGLAGTDTQYF